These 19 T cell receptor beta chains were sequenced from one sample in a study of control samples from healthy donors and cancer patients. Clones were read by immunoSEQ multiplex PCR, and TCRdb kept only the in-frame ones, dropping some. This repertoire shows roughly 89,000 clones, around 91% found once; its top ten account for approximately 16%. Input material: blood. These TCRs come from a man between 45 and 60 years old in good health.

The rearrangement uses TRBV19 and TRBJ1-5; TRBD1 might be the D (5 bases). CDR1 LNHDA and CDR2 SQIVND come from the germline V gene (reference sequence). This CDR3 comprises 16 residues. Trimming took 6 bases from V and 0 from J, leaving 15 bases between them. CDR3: CASRAEGLYSNQPQHF. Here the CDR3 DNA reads TGTGCCAGTAGAGCTGAGGGGCTGTATAGCAATCAGCCCCAGCATTTT. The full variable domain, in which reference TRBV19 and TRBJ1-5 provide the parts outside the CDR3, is DGGITQSPKYLFRKEGQNVTLSCEQNLNHDAMYWYRQDPGQGLRLIYYSQIVNDFQKGDIAEGYSVSREKKESFPLTVTSAQKNPTAFYLCASRAEGLYSNQPQHFGDGTRLSIL.

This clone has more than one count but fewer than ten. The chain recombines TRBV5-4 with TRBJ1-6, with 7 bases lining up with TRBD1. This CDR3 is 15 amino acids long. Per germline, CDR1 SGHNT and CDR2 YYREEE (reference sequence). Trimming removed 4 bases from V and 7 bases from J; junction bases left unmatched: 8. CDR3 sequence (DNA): TGTGCCAGCAGCCAAACAGGGGTTAGGAATTCACCCCTCCACTTT. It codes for CASSQTGVRNSPLHF.

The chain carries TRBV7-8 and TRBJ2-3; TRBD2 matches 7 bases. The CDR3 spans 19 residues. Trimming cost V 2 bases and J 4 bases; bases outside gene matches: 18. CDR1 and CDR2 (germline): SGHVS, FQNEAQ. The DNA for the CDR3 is TGTGCCAGCAGCTTACGGTTCAGGCAAGGGACTACCAATGCAGATACGCAGTATTTT. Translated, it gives CASSLRFRQGTTNADTQYF.

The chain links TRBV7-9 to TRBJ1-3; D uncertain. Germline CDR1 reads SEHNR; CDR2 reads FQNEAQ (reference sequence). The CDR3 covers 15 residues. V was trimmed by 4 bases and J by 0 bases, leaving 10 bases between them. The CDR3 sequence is CASSSLRYSGNTIYF. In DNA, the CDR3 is TGTGCCAGCAGCTCCCTACGCTACTCTGGAAACACCATATATTTT.

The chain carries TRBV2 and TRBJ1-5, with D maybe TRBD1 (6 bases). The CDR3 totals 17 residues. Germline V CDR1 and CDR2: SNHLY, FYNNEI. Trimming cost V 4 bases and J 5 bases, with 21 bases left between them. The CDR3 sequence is CASSGSRVGATHQPQHF. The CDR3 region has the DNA TGTGCCAGCAGTGGGTCTCGGGTGGGGGCCACGCATCAGCCCCAGCATTTT.

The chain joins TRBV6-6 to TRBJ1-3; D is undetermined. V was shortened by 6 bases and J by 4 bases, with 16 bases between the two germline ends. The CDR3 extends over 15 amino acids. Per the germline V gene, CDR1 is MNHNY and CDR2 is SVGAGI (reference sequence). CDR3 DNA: TGTGCCAGCAGAGCACCCTTCCAAAGGGGAAACACCATATATTTT. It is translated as CASRAPFQRGNTIYF.

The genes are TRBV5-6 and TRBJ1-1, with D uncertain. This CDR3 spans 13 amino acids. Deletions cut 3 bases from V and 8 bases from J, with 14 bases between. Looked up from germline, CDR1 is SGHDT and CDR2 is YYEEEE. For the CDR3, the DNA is TGTGCCAGCAGCTCCCCCCCGGGTCACGAAGCTTTCTTT. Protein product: CASSSPPGHEAFF.

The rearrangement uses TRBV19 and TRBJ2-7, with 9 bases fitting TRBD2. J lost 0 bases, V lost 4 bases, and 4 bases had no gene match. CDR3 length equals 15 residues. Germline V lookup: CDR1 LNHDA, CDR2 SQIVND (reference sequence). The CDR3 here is CASSTLAGASYEQYF. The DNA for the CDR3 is TGTGCCAGTAGTACTTTAGCGGGGGCCTCCTACGAGCAGTACTTC.

The CDR3 DNA follows: TGTGCCACCAGTGGTCAGGGGGCCCGGTACCAAGAGACCCAGTACTTC. Residues: CATSGQGARYQETQYF. The V call is TRBV24-1, the J call TRBJ2-5; TRBD1 aligns across 8 bases. Germline assignment: CDR1 KGHDR and CDR2 SFDVKD. The CDR3 is 16 amino acids. The V and J ends lost 5 bases and 0 bases, in that order; junction bases with no gene match: 7.

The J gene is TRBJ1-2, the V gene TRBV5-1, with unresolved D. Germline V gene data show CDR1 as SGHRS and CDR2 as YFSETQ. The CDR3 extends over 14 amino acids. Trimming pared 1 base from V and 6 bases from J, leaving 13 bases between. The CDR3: CASSLYPERDGYTF. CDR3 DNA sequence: TGCGCCAGCAGCTTGTACCCGGAGAGAGATGGCTACACCTTC.

The CDR3 bases are TGTGCCAGCAGCTTTTCGGACAGGTCTTTTGGCTACACCTTC. Amino acid sequence: CASSFSDRSFGYTF. The genes are TRBV7-2 and TRBJ1-2, with 7 bases that match TRBD1. The germline CDR1 and CDR2 sequences are SGHTA and FQGNSA. Germline trimming cut 3 bases from V and 7 bases from J; bases unmatched to any gene: 8. The CDR3 is made up of 14 amino acids.

The CDR3 DNA sequence: TGCGCCAGCAGCTTGGCCCAAGAGACCCAGTACTTC. This translates into CASSLAQETQYF. The V and J genes are TRBV5-1 and TRBJ2-5; D remains unclear. This CDR3 comprises 12 residues. CDR1 SGHRS and CDR2 YFSETQ come from the germline V gene. V was shortened by 0 bases and J by 1 base, with 1 base between the two germline ends.

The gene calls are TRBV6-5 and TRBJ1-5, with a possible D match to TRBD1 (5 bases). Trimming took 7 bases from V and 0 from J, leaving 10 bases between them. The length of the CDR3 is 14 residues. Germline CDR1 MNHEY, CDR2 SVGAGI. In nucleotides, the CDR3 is TGTGCCAGCACCCTACAGGATAGCAATCAGCCCCAGCATTTT. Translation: CASTLQDSNQPQHF.

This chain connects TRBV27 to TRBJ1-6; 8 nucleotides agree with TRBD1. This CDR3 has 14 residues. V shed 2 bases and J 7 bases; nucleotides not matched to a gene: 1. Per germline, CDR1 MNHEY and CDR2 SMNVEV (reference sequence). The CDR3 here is CASSLDRGNSPLHF. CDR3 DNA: TGTGCCAGCAGTTTAGACAGGGGAAATTCACCCCTCCACTTT.

The CDR3 here is CASSRQGNGDTEAFF. CDR3 nucleotide sequence: TGTGCCAGCAGTCGCCAAGGAAACGGAGACACTGAAGCTTTCTTT. The genes are TRBV2 and TRBJ1-1; D is unclear. CDR1 and CDR2 (germline): SNHLY, FYNNEI. The CDR3 consists of 15 residues. Trimming cost V 5 bases and J 3 bases, with 16 bases left between them.

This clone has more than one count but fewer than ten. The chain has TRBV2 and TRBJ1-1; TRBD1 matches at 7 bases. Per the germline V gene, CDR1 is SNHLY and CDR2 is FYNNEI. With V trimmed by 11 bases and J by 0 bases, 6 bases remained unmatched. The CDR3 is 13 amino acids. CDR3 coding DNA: TGTGCCGGGACAGCCAAGATGAACACTGAAGCTTTCTTT. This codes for CAGTAKMNTEAFF.

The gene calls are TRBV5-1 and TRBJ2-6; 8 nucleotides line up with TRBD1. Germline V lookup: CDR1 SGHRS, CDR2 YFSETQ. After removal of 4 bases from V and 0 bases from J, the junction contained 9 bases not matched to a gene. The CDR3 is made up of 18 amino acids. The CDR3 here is CASSHGTGLGSGANVLTF. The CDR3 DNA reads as TGCGCCAGCAGCCATGGGACAGGCCTCGGCTCTGGGGCCAACGTCCTGACTTTC.

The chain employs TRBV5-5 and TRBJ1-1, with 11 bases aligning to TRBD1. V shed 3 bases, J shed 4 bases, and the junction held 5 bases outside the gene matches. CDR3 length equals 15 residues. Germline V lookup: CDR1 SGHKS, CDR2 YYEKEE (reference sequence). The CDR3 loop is CASSSAGTGGTEAFF. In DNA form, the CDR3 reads TGTGCCAGCAGCTCAGCCGGGACAGGGGGCACTGAAGCTTTCTTT.

CDR3 amino acids: CASSLGVGTDTQYF. CDR3 DNA: TGTGCCAGCAGCTTAGGCGTAGGCACAGATACGCAGTATTTT. The chain uses TRBV7-9 and TRBJ2-3; D remains ambiguous. CDR1 and CDR2 from the germline V gene are SEHNR and FQNEAQ (reference sequence). The V end was cut by 1 base, the J end by 1 base, with 6 bases between. The length of the CDR3 is 14 residues.